A single sample is the source of the 14 T cell receptor beta chains below, sequenced in a study of T cell responses to AZD1222 COVID-19 vaccine. Sequenced by immunoSEQ multiplex PCR; TCRdb stores in-frame clones only, minus some. The sample lists about 150,000 clones; about nine tenths were seen once. The material sequenced was peripheral blood, taken 28 days after the second AZD1222 dose. The receptors were sampled from an adult who received the AZD1222 COVID-19 vaccine.

The V call is TRBV18, the J call TRBJ1-6; 11 bases map to TRBD1. Looked up from germline, CDR1 is KGHSH and CDR2 is LQKENI. This CDR3 comprises 15 residues. V gave up 0 bases and J gave up 9 bases; unmatched junction bases: 1. CDR3 in DNA: TGTGCCAGCTCACCACCGGGACAGGGGGTTTCACCCCTCCACTTT. Protein sequence: CASSPPGQGVSPLHF.

This clone was counted a single time. This CDR3 is also generated by other DNA sequences in the sample. The chain links TRBV28 to TRBJ1-5; D is unresolved. The V gene's germline CDR1 is MDHEN and CDR2 SYDVKM. V was pared by 2 bases and J by 2 bases, with 4 bases between. The CDR3 consists of 13 residues. The CDR3 is CASSLQGNQPQHF. The CDR3 bases are TGTGCCAGCAGTTTACAGGGCAATCAGCCCCAGCATTTT.

The chain is built from TRBV19 and TRBJ2-1; D is possibly TRBD2 (5 bases). The CDR3 runs 15 residues. Germline V lookup: CDR1 LNHDA, CDR2 SQIVND (reference sequence). V lost 1 base and J 4 bases, leaving 11 bases between the germline ends. The CDR3 loop is CASSIGLPGYNEQFF. DNA for the CDR3: TGTGCCAGTAGTATAGGTCTCCCGGGGTACAATGAGCAGTTCTTC.

This clone was counted only a few times. The chain uses TRBV27 and TRBJ2-5; D possibly corresponds to TRBD1 (6 bases). Trimming stripped 7 bases from V and 5 bases from J, with 17 bases between. The CDR3 is 14 amino acids. Germline CDR1 is MNHEY and CDR2 is SMNVEV (reference sequence). The chain's CDR3 is CASKGVPSAETQYF. In nucleotides, the CDR3 is TGTGCCAGCAAGGGGGTTCCTTCGGCGGAGACCCAGTACTTC.

The V call is TRBV29-1, the J call TRBJ2-1; 8 bases are a match to TRBD1. Germline V gives CDR1 SQVTM, CDR2 ANQGSEA. V shed 3 bases, J shed 7 bases, and the junction held 5 bases outside the gene matches. This CDR3 contains 13 residues. The CDR3 spells CSVDRGPGNEQFF. The CDR3 DNA is TGCAGCGTTGACAGGGGGCCGGGAAATGAGCAGTTCTTC.

The rearrangement joins TRBV5-6 to TRBJ2-1; TRBD2 matches at 7 bases. The ends lost 1 base at V and 4 bases at J; junction bases unmatched: 8. CDR3 size: 16 residues. Germline CDR1 is SGHDT and CDR2 is YYEEEE. The DNA of the CDR3 is TGTGCCAGCAGCTTGTTGGGGCGGGAGCGGTACAATGAGCAGTTCTTC. Protein sequence: CASSLLGRERYNEQFF.

The V and J genes are TRBV6-6 and TRBJ2-1, with 7 bases lining up with TRBD1. CDR3 length equals 13 residues. The V segment lost 4 bases and the J segment 8 bases; nucleotides outside the gene matches: 5. The germline V gene encodes CDR1 MNHNY and CDR2 SVGAGI (reference sequence). The CDR3 sequence is CASSSNRGDEQFF. For the CDR3, the DNA is TGTGCCAGCAGTTCGAACAGGGGCGATGAGCAGTTCTTC.

The chain employs TRBV20-1 and TRBJ1-4; TRBD1 matches 8 bases. This CDR3 has 11 amino acids. The ends lost 5 bases at V and 8 bases at J; junction bases unmatched: 1. Germline assignment: CDR1 DFQATT and CDR2 SNEGSKA (reference sequence). CDR3 loop: CSAYRGEKLFF. The CDR3 DNA reads TGCAGTGCTTACAGGGGGGAAAAACTGTTTTTT.

The chain recombines TRBV7-9 with TRBJ2-7; tentatively, D is TRBD1 (5 bases). This CDR3 spans 13 amino acids. The ends were cut back, 4 bases at V and 3 bases at J, with 10 bases in the middle. Germline V gene sequence: CDR1 SEHNR, CDR2 FQNEAQ (reference sequence). The CDR3 loop is CASSSHDSYEQYF. The DNA for the CDR3 is TGTGCCAGCAGCTCACACGACAGCTACGAGCAGTACTTC.

V and J are TRBV7-9 and TRBJ1-2, with 8 bases aligning to TRBD1. This CDR3 region has 13 residues. Looked up from germline, CDR1 is SEHNR and CDR2 is FQNEAQ (reference sequence). The V and J ends lost 3 bases and 7 bases, in that order; junction bases with no gene match: 4. The CDR3 loop is CASSFQGAPGYTF. As DNA, the CDR3 is TGTGCCAGCAGCTTCCAGGGGGCGCCTGGCTACACCTTC.

This chain connects TRBV11-2 to TRBJ2-7; 9 bases line up with TRBD2. Germline loops: CDR1 SGHAT, CDR2 FQNNGV. This CDR3 comprises 15 residues. V was clipped by 3 bases and J by 6 bases; unmatched bases: 9. Written as DNA, the CDR3 is TGTGCCAGCAGCTTGGCCGGGACTAGCTGGGGCGAGCAGTACTTC. It codes for CASSLAGTSWGEQYF.

This sequence joins TRBV7-6 and TRBJ2-7; TRBD1 matches at 7 bases. This CDR3 region has 12 residues. CDR1 is SGHVS and CDR2 is FNYEAQ in the germline V gene. Trimming cost V 4 bases and J 5 bases; bases outside gene matches: 2. The CDR3 DNA reads TGTGCCAGCAGCTCACAGGGGCACGAGCAGTACTTC. Encoded protein: CASSSQGHEQYF. Together with reference TRBV7-6 and TRBJ2-7, the CDR3 gives the full variable domain: GAGVSQSPRYKVTKRGQDVALRCDPISGHVSLYWYRQALGQGPEFLTYFNYEAQQDKSGLPNDRFSAERPEGSISTLTIQRTEQRDSAMYRCASSSQGHEQYFGPGTRLTVT.

V gene TRBV11-1 combines with J gene TRBJ2-5; D uncertain. The V gene's germline CDR1 is SGHAT and CDR2 FQDESV (reference sequence). V dropped 2 bases and J dropped 4 bases, with 5 bases sitting between them. CDR3 size: 12 residues. The CDR3 is CASSLTPETQYF. The DNA of the CDR3 is TGTGCCAGCAGCTTAACCCCAGAGACCCAGTACTTC. Full variable domain (remainder filled in from reference TRBV11-1 and TRBJ2-5): EAEVAQSPRYKITEKSQAVAFWCDPISGHATLYWYRQILGQGPELLVQFQDESVVDDSQLPKDRFSAERLKGVDSTLKIQPAELGDSAMYLCASSLTPETQYFGPGTRLLVL.

The DNA for the CDR3 is TGTGCCAGCACAGGGGTCGGGGAAGCTTTCTTT. It codes for CASTGVGEAFF. This sequence joins TRBV27 and TRBJ1-1; perhaps TRBD1 as D (6 bases). The germline V and J ends were trimmed by 7 bases and 8 bases, with 11 bases remaining between them. Germline V gene sequence: CDR1 MNHEY, CDR2 SMNVEV (reference sequence). The CDR3 has 11 residues.